This TCR beta chain is drawn from a study of cytomegalovirus exposure and HLA in healthy donors. The wider study: Genetic ancestry analysis placed over 75% of the 398 donors that were genotyped in the Caucasian-associated cluster. Notes on the study in general: In a later analysis, DRB1 alleles had the most associated TCRs; HLA-C alleles the fewest. Associated with cytomegalovirus, according to the listing, were about 160 TCR beta chains.

It was with 60 Vbeta and 13 Jbeta primers that the PCR ran. TCRdb's table, derived via immunoSEQ multiplex PCR, lists solely in-frame clones and lacks some. The table shows some 140,000 clones, with around 80% occurring only once. While unrecorded immune exposures were likely, the donors were nominally healthy when sampled. As concerns this clone: Its antigen is not known.

This sequence was found in a man younger than 45 in good health and CMV-seropositive. The sample taken for sequencing was PBMCs.

The CDR3 nucleotides read TGTGCCAGCAGTTCTCCGGGACAGAAATCCAATGAGCAGTTCTTC. This translates into CASSSPGQKSNEQFF. V is TRBV27 and J is TRBJ2-1; the match to TRBD1 covers 7 bases. This CDR3 has 15 residues. The ends lost 4 bases at V and 6 bases at J; junction bases unmatched: 9. Germline CDR1 and CDR2: MNHEY and SMNVEV (reference sequence).